This is a list of T cell receptor beta chains from one sample in a study of blood T cell repertoires in COVID-19. Sequenced by immunoSEQ multiplex PCR; TCRdb stores in-frame clones only, minus some. The table lists some 62,000 clones, roughly 89% of them singletons, with around 1.3% in the top ten. The sample was peripheral blood. The receptors derive from an elderly woman with acute or convalescent COVID-19. Each CDR3 is given with its conserved first and last residue. The order of the fields is V gene, clone size, J gene, D gene, CDR3 DNA, CDR3 protein. The D gene is left open where the match is weak. Some rows have no size entry. The others give once, few or many, or a class for an expanded clone.

TRBV6-4,.,TRBJ2-1,TRBD2,TGTGCCAGCAGTGACTCGAGCCTAGCGGGGTACAATGAGCAGTTCTTC,CASSDSSLAGYNEQFF
TRBV25-1,.,TRBJ2-6,.,TGTGCCAGCAGTGCCCGCGGGCTCCCTGGGGCCAACGTCCTGACTTTC,CASSARGLPGANVLTF
TRBV2,few,TRBJ1-5,TRBD1,TGTGCCAGCAGCAAAAGTAGGACAGGGGAATCTCAAGTTGGTCAGCCCCAGCATTTT,CASSKSRTGESQVGQPQHF
TRBV6-5,.,TRBJ1-5,TRBD1,TGTGCCACCGGGACAGGGGCGTCCAATCAGCCCCAGCATTTT,CATGTGASNQPQHF
TRBV6-1,once,TRBJ1-1,.,TGTGCCAGCAGTGAGGGCGGGGGGCAGAACACTGAAGCTTTCTTT,CASSEGGGQNTEAFF
TRBV6-5,.,TRBJ2-1,.,TGTGCCAGCAGTTACTCCGGGGGACCTACCAATGAGCAGTTCTTC,CASSYSGGPTNEQFF
TRBV9,.,TRBJ1-6,TRBD1,TGTGCCAGCAGCGTAGAGAACACGGGCCTCCAGGGGGACGGGTCACCCCTCCACTTT,CASSVENTGLQGDGSPLHF
TRBV29-1,few,TRBJ2-7,TRBD1,TGCAGCGTTGGGGGACAGCTCTACGAGCAGTACTTC,CSVGGQLYEQYF
TRBV9,.,TRBJ2-3,.,TGTGCCAGCAGCGTAGTTTCTCCAGATACGCAGTATTTT,CASSVVSPDTQYF
TRBV9,.,TRBJ1-1,.,TGTGCCAGCAGCGCCATGAACACTGAAGCTTTCTTT,CASSAMNTEAFF
TRBV9,.,TRBJ1-1,.,TGTGCCAGCGGTCTAGGCAACACTGAAGCTTTCTTT,CASGLGNTEAFF
TRBV5-4,once,TRBJ1-6,TRBD1,TGTGCCAGCAGCCGACAGGGGGCGTATAATTCACCCCTCCACTTT,CASSRQGAYNSPLHF
TRBV19,.,TRBJ1-2,.,TGTGCCAGTAGTGCCCCGGGGACACTCTATGGCTACACCTTC,CASSAPGTLYGYTF
TRBV10-1,.,TRBJ2-7,.,TGCGCCACCCCAGACAGCCTCTACGAGCAGTACTTC,CATPDSLYEQYF
TRBV7-9,.,TRBJ1-3,TRBD1,TGTGCCAGCAGCCCTGGGACAGGGGTGGGAAACACCATATATTTT,CASSPGTGVGNTIYF
TRBV7-2,.,TRBJ1-4,TRBD1,TGTGCCAGCAGTATCAATGGACAGGGCGGTGAAAAACTGTTTTTT,CASSINGQGGEKLFF
TRBV19,.,TRBJ2-2,TRBD2,TGTGCCAGTAGCGACACGGTCGGGACTAGCGTCACCGGGGAGCTGTTTTTT,CASSDTVGTSVTGELFF
TRBV18,.,TRBJ2-3,.,TGTGCCAGCTCATTAAGGTCAGGCTCGGGGGATACGCAGTATTTT,CASSLRSGSGDTQYF
TRBV3-1/TRBV3-2,.,TRBJ2-1,.,TGTGCCAGCAGCGACCTAGCGCGGAATGAGCAGTTCTTC,CASSDLARNEQFF
TRBV6-1,.,TRBJ2-7,TRBD2,TGTGCCAGCAGTGACCGACTAGCGGGAGCCAACGAGCAGTACTTC,CASSDRLAGANEQYF
TRBV5-1,.,TRBJ1-1,.,TGCGCCAGCAGCGCGGGAGGCGCGGGGGCTGAGGCTTTCTTT,CASSAGGAGAEAFF
TRBV12-3/TRBV12-4,.,TRBJ1-1,.,TGTGCCAGCAGTCCTCAGATGAACACTGAAGCTTTCTTT,CASSPQMNTEAFF
TRBV4-1,.,TRBJ1-5,.,TGCGCCAGCAGCCAAGATGGGTCGGTCACAGTCAATCAGCCCCAGCATTTT,CASSQDGSVTVNQPQHF
TRBV5-1,.,TRBJ2-2,.,TGCGCCAGCAGCACCTATCAGGGTATCACCGGGGAGCTGTTTTTT,CASSTYQGITGELFF
TRBV7-9,.,TRBJ1-1,TRBD1,TGTGCCAGCAGCTCCTCGAACAGGGGAGGAACTGAAGCTTTCTTT,CASSSSNRGGTEAFF
TRBV10-3,.,TRBJ2-1,TRBD2,TGTGCCATAACTCCTAACCTTTGGACTAGCGGGAATGAGCAGTTCTTC,CAITPNLWTSGNEQFF